Shown below are 9 T cell receptor beta chains from a single sample sequenced in a study of glioma-infiltrating T cells after dendritic cell vaccination. Sequencing was performed with immunoSEQ multiplex PCR; in TCRdb, only in-frame clones are kept and a portion is missing. The sample shows 80,000 to 100,000 clones, 79% of them seen only once. Sequenced material: blood, taken before dendritic cell vaccination. These receptors were taken from a human donor with glioblastoma.

The chain links TRBV6-5 to TRBJ2-7; 7 nucleotides match TRBD2. V was pared by 0 bases and J by 5 bases, with 10 bases of the junction left unmatched. Germline assignment: CDR1 MNHEY and CDR2 SVGAGI. The CDR3 consists of 16 residues. CDR3: CASSYSMSSGQNEQYF. The DNA of the CDR3 is TGTGCCAGCAGTTACTCGATGTCTAGCGGACAAAACGAGCAGTACTTC.

The gene calls are TRBV10-2 and TRBJ2-3, with a weak D call TRBD2 (5 bases). The CDR3 has 15 amino acids. Germline CDR1 is WSHSY and CDR2 is SAAADI. The V and J ends lost 3 bases and 1 base respectively, with 11 bases between them. The CDR3 bases are TGCGCCAGCAGTGATGGAAGTAGCGGCACAGATACGCAGTATTTT. Protein: CASSDGSSGTDTQYF.

The CDR3, as DNA: TGTGCCAGCAGTTTATGGGGACTAGTTACAGATACGCAGTATTTT. Translating it yields CASSLWGLVTDTQYF. The chain has TRBV27 and TRBJ2-3; 8 nucleotides agree with TRBD2. This CDR3 spans 15 amino acids. Germline V CDR1 and CDR2: MNHEY, SMNVEV (reference sequence). Trimming removed 1 base from V and 3 bases from J; junction bases left unmatched: 3.

This clone was seen a handful of times. The V call is TRBV7-9, the J call TRBJ2-2, with TRBD1 identical over 7 bases. The junction had 8 bases not matched to a gene; V was cut back by 5 bases and J by 5 bases. CDR1 is SEHNR and CDR2 is FQNEAQ in the germline V gene (reference sequence). The CDR3 loop spans 15 amino acids. CDR3 coding DNA: TGTGCCAGCAGCCCCGACAGGGACGGTACCGGGGAGCTGTTTTTT. Protein sequence: CASSPDRDGTGELFF. Combining the CDR3 with reference TRBV7-9 and TRBJ2-2 gives the whole variable domain DTGVSQNPRHKITKRGQNVTFRCDPISEHNRLYWYRQTLGQGPEFLTYFQNEAQLEKSRLLSDRFSAERPKGSFSTLEIQRTEQGDSAMYLCASSPDRDGTGELFFGEGSRLTVL.

The chain joins TRBV4-1 to TRBJ1-2; 11 bases are a match to TRBD1. With V trimmed by 3 bases and J by 7 bases, 7 bases remained unmatched. Germline values: CDR1 MGHRA, CDR2 YSYEKL. The CDR3 length is 15 residues. The DNA of the CDR3 is TGCGCCAGCAGCCATAGAACCGGGACAGGGGGTGGCTACACCTTC. Its protein is CASSHRTGTGGGYTF.

The V gene is TRBV10-2, the J gene TRBJ2-1; 7 bases agree with TRBD2. Germline V lookup: CDR1 WSHSY, CDR2 SAAADI. With V trimmed by 10 bases and J by 3 bases, 6 bases remained unmatched. The CDR3 has 13 residues. As DNA, the CDR3 is TGCGCCACCTTCAGCGGGAACTACAATGAGCAGTTCTTC. As protein: CATFSGNYNEQFF.

V gene TRBV28 combines with J gene TRBJ1-5, with 7 bases matching TRBD1. The CDR3 covers 13 residues. V was clipped by 8 bases and J by 4 bases; unmatched bases: 5. The V gene's germline CDR1 is MDHEN and CDR2 SYDVKM. The CDR3 coding sequence is TGTGCCAGCGACCGGGACAGTAATCAGCCCCAGCATTTT. Amino acids: CASDRDSNQPQHF.

The chain is built from TRBV6-4 and TRBJ1-2, with D possibly TRBD1 on 6 matching bases. The CDR3 runs to 14 residues. The V end was cut by 3 bases, the J end by 8 bases, with 16 bases between. The germline CDR1 and CDR2 sequences are MRHNA and SNTAGT. In nucleotides, the CDR3 is TGTGCCAGCAGTGAGACAGGCTTTGGTGGGGGCTACACCTTC. This sequence encodes CASSETGFGGGYTF.

This clone was observed once. The V and J genes are TRBV5-4 and TRBJ2-2; 7 positions agree with TRBD1. The V segment lost 4 bases and the J segment 3 bases; nucleotides outside the gene matches: 12. The CDR3 extends over 17 amino acids. Germline V CDR1 and CDR2: SGHNT, YYREEE (reference sequence). CDR3 in amino acids: CASSRPRQGTYTGELFF. The DNA for the CDR3 is TGTGCCAGCAGCCGACCCCGACAGGGAACTTACACCGGGGAGCTGTTTTTT. The complete variable domain, with remaining parts taken from reference TRBV5-4 and TRBJ2-2, reads ETGVTQSPTHLIKTRGQQVTLRCSSQSGHNTVSWYQQALGQGPQFIFQYYREEENGRGNFPPRFSGLQFPNYSSELNVNALELDDSALYLCASSRPRQGTYTGELFFGEGSRLTVL.